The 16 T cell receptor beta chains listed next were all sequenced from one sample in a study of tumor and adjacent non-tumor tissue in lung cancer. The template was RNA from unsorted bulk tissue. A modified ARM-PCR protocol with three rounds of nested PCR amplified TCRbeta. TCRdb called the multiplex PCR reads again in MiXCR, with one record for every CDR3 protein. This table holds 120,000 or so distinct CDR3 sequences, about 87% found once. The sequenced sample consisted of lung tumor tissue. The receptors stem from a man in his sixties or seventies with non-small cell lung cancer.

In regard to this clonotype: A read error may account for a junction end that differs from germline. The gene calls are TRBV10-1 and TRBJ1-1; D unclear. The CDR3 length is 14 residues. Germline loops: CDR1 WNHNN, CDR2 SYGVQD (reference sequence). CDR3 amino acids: CASSESVMKTEALF. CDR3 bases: TGCGCCAGCAGTGAGTCGGTAATGAAGACCGAAGCTCTCTTT.

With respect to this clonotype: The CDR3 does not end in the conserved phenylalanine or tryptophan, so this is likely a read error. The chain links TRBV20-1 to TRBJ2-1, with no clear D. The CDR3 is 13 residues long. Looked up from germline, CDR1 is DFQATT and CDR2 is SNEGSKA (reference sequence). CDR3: CSAATVSYNEQFV. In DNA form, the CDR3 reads TGTAGTGCTGCTACGGTTTCCTACAATGAGCAGTTCGTC.

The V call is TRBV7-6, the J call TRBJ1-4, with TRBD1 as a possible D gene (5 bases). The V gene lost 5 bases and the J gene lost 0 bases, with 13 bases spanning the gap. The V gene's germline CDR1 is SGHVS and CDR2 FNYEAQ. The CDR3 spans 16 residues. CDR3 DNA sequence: TGTGCCAGCAGCGTCGGGACCCGTGCAACTAATGAAAAACTGTTTTTT. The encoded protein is CASSVGTRATNEKLFF.

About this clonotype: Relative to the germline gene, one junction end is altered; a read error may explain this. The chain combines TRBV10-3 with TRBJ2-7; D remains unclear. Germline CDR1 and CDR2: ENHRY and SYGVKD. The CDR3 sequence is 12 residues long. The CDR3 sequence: CAIGHTTYEQYF. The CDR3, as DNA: TGTGCCATCGGGCATACGACCTACGAGCAATACTTT.

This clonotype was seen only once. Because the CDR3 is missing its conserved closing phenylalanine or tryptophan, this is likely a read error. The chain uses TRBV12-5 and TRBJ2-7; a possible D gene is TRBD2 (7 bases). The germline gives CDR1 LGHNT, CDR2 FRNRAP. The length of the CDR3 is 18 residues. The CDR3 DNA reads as TGTGCTAGCGGTTTGGTAAGGAGTGGGGGGGCCGGGCCCTACGAGCAGTACTTA. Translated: CASGLVRSGGAGPYEQYL.

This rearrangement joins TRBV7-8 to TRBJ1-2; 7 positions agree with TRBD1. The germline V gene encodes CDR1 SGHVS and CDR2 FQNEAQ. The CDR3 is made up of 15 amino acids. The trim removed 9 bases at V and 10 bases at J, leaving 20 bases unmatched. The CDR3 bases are TGTGCCAGTAGCCTAATTCGACAGGGTACCTTTGACTACACCTTC. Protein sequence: CASSLIRQGTFDYTF.

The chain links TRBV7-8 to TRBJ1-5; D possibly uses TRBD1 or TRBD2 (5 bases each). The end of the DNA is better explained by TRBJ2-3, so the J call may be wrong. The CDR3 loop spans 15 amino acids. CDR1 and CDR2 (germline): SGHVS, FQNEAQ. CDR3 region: CASSPRDLLKQPQYF. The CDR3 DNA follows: TGTGCCAGTAGCCCCCGGGACCTTCTAAAACAGCCCCAGTATTTT.

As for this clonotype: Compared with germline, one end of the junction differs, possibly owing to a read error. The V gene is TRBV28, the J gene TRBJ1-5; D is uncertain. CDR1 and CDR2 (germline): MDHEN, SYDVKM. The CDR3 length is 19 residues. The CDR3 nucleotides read TGTGCCAGCAGTTTCCCTATAGCGGGGTCAGAAGCAAATTATCAGCCCCTGCATTTT. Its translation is CASSFPIAGSEANYQPLHF.

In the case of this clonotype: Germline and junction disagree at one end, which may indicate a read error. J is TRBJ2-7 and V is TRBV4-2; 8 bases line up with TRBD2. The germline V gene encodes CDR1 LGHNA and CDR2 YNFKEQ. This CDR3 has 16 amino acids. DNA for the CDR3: TGTGCCAGTAGCCAAGGCACTAGCAGGAGCGGGAGCGAGCAGTACTTT. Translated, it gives CASSQGTSRSGSEQYF.

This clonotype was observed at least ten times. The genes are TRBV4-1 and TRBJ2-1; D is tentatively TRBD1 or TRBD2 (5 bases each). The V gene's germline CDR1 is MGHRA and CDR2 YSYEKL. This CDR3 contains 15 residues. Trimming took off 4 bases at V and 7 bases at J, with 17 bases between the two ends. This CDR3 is CASSLGSSGRNEQFF. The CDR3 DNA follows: TGCGCCAGCAGCCTAGGGAGTTCAGGGCGGAATGAGCAGTTCTTC.

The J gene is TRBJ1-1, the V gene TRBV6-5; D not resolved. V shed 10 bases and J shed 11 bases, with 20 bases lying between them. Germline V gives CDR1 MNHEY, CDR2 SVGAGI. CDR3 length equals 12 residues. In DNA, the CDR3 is TGTGCCAACAGCCGCGTCTCCGGGAAGGCTTTCTTT. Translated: CANSRVSGKAFF.

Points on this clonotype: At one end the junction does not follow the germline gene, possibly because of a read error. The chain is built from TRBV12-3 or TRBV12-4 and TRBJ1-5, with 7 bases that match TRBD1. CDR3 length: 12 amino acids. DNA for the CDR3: TGTGCCTGCAGCGACAGGGTTCAACCCCAGCATTTT. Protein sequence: CACSDRVQPQHF.

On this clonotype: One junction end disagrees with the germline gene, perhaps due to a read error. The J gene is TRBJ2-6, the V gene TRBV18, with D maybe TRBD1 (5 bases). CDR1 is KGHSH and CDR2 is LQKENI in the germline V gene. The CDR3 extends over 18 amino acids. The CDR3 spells CASSPTRGSNSGANVVTF. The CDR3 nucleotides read TGTGCCAGTTCTCCTACTCGCGGCTCCAACTCTGGGGCCAACGTCGTGACTTTC.

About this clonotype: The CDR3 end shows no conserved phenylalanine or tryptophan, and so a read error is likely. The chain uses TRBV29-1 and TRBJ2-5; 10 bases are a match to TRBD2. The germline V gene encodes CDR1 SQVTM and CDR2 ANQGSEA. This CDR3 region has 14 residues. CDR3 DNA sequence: TGTAGCGTTGGTGGACTAGCGGTGGGAGAGACCCAGTACTTA. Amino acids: CSVGGLAVGETQYL.

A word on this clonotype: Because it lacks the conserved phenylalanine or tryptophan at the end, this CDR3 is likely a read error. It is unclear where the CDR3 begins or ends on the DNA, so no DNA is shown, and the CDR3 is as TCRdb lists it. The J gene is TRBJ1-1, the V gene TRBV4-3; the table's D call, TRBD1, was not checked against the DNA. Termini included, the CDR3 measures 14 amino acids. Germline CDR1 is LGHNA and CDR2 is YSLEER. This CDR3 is CASSQNLGDGKAYL.

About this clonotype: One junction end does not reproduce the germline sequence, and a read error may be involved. The CDR3 region has the DNA TGCAGCGTAAGATATCTTAGCGGGAGAAGCGAGCACTATTTC. It is translated as CSVRYLSGRSEHYF. The chain combines TRBV29-1 with TRBJ2-7; 9 bases line up with TRBD2. Germline-derived CDR1 and CDR2 are SQVTM and ANQGSEA. CDR3 size: 14 residues.